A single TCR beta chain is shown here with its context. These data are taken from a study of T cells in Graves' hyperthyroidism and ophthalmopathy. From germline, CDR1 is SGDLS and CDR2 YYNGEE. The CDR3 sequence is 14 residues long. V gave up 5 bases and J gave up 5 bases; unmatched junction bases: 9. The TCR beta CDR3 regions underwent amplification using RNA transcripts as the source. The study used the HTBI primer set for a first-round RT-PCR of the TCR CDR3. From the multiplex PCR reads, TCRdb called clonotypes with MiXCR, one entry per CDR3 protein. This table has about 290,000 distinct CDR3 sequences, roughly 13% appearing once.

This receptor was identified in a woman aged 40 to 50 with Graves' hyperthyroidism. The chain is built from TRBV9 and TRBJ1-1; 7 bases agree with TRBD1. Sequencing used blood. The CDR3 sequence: CASSSTGELTEAFF. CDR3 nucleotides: TGTGCCAGCAGTTCAACAGGGGAATTAACTGAAGCTTTCTTT. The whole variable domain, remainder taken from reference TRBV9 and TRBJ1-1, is DSGVTQTPKHLITATGQRVTLRCSPRSGDLSVYWYQQSLDQGLQFLIQYYNGEERAKGNILERFSAQQFPDLHSELNLSSLELGDSALYFCASSSTGELTEAFFGQGTRLTVV.